This T cell receptor (beta chain) was documented in a study of blood T cells in healthy people across ages. With respect to this clonotype: What it recognizes is unknown.

The germline V gene has CDR1 DFQATT and CDR2 SNEGSKA (reference sequence). V lost 1 base and J 9 bases, leaving 13 bases between the germline ends. The CDR3 covers 14 residues. Total RNA was isolated from each sample in quantities of at least 6 micrograms. Whole-study results and caveats: Diversity figures derived from one million T cells were judged to underestimate the true value. Older age coincided with a roughly linear decline in TCR beta diversity per million T cells.

Primed by a sample-barcoded 5' primer and a J-beta primer mix, a second PCR proceeded for about 7 to 12 cycles. TCRdb reprocessed the 5' RACE reads with MiXCR, giving one entry per CDR3 protein. This sample has hundreds of thousands of distinct CDR3 sequences, with over 45% found just once. Sequences were obtained from blood. The V and J genes are TRBV20-1 and TRBJ1-6; no reliable D call. The TCR comes from an older woman in good health. CDR3: CSARAQRISSPLHF. In DNA, the CDR3 is TGCAGTGCTAGAGCTCAGCGCATCTCTTCACCCCTCCACTTT.